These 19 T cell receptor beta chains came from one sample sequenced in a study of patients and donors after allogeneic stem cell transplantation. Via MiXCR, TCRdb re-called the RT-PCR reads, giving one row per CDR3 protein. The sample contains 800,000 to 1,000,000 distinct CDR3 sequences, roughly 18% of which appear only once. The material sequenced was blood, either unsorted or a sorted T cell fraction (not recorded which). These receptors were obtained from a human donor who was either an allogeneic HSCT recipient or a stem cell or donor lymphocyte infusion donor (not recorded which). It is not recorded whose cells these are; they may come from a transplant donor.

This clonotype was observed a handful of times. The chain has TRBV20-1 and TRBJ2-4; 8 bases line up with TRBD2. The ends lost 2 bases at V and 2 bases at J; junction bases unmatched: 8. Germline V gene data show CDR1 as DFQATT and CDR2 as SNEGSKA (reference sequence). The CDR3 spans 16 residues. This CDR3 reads CSARPSGRLSKNIQYF. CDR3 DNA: TGCAGTGCTAGACCCAGCGGGAGACTGTCCAAAAACATTCAGTACTTC.

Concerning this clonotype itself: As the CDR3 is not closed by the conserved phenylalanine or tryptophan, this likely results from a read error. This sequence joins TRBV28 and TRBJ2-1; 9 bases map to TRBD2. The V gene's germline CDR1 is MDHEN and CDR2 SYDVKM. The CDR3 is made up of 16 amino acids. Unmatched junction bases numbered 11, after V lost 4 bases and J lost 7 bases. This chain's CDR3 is CASSSSGTSRPNEQFS. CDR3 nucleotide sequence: TGTGCCAGCAGTTCCTCCGGGACTAGCCGCCCGAATGAGCAGTTCTCC.

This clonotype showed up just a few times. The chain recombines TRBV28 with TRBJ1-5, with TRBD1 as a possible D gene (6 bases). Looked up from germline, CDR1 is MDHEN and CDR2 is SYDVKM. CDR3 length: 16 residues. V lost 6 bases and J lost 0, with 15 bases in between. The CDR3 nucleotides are TGTGCCAGCAGACCCCACTCGGGGGCTAGCAATCAGCCCCAGCATTTT. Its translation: CASRPHSGASNQPQHF.

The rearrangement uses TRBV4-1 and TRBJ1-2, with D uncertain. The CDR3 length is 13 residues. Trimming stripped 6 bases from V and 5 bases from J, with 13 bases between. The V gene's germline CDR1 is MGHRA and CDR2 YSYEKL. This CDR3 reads CASRGSRNYGYTF. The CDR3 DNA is TGCGCCAGCAGGGGGTCCCGAAATTATGGCTACACCTTC.

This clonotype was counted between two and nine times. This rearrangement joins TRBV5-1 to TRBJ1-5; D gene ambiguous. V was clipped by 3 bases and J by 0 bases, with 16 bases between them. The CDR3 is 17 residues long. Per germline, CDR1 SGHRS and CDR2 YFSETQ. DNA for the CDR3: TGCGCCAGCAGCTCCCGTACGGGAGACGATAGCAATCAGCCCCAGCATTTT. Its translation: CASSSRTGDDSNQPQHF.

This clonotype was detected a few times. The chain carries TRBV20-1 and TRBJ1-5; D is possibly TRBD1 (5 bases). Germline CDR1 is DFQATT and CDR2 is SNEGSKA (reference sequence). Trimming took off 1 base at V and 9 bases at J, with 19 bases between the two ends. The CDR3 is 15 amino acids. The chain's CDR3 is CSARALIGGSGPQHF. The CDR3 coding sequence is TGCAGTGCTAGAGCCCTAATCGGGGGATCGGGGCCCCAGCATTTT.

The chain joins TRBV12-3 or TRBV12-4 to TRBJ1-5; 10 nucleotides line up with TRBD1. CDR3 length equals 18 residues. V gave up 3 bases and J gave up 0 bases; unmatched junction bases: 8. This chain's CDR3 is CASSFEGTGVYSNQPQHF. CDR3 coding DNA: TGTGCCAGCAGTTTCGAGGGGACAGGGGTTTATAGCAATCAGCCCCAGCATTTT.

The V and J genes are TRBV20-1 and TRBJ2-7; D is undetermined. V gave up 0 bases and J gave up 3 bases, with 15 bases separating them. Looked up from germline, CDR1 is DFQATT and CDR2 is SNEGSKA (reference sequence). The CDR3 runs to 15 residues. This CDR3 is CSARDIDKAFYEQYF. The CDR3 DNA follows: TGCAGTGCTAGAGATATCGACAAGGCCTTCTACGAGCAGTACTTC.

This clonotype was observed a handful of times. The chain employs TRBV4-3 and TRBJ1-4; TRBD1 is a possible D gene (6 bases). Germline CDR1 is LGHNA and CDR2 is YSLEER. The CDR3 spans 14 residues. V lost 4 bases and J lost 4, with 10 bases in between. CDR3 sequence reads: CASSPTGRNEKLFF. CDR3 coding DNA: TGCGCCAGCAGCCCGACAGGCCGTAATGAAAAACTGTTTTTT.

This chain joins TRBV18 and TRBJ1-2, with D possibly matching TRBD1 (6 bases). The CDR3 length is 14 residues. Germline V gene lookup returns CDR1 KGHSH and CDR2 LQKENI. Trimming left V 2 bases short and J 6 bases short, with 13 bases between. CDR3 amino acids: CASSPVAGGDGYTF. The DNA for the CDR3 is TGTGCCAGCTCACCAGTGGCCGGGGGCGATGGCTACACCTTC.

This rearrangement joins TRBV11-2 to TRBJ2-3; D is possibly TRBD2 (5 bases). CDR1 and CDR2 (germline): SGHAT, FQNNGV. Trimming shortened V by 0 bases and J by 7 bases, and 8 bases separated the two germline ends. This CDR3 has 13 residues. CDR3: CASSLDRGNTQYF. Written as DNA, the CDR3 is TGTGCCAGCAGCTTAGATCGGGGAAATACGCAGTATTTT.

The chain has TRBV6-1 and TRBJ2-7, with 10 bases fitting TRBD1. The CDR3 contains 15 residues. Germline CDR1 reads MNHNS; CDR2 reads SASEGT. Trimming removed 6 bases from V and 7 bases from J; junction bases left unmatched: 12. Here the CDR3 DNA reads TGTGCCAGCAGGGCCCGGGACAGGGGAACTAAAGAGCAGTACTTC. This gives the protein CASRARDRGTKEQYF.

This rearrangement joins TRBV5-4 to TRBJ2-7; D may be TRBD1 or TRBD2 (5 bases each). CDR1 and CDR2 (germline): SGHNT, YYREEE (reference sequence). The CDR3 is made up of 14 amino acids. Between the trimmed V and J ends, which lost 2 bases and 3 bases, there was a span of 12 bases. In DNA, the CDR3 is TGTGCCAGCAGCTTCCAGGTGGGGGTCTACGAGCAGTACTTC. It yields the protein CASSFQVGVYEQYF. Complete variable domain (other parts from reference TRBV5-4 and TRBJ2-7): ETGVTQSPTHLIKTRGQQVTLRCSSQSGHNTVSWYQQALGQGPQFIFQYYREEENGRGNFPPRFSGLQFPNYSSELNVNALELDDSALYLCASSFQVGVYEQYFGPGTRLTVT.

DNA of the CDR3: TGTGCCAGCAGCCGATCCTTGGGGGGTGAAGCTTTCTTT. This codes for CASSRSLGGEAFF. This rearrangement joins TRBV2 to TRBJ1-1; possibly TRBD1 for D (5 bases). CDR1 SNHLY and CDR2 FYNNEI come from the germline V gene. The CDR3 spans 13 residues. The V and J ends lost 6 bases and 7 bases respectively, with 15 bases between them.

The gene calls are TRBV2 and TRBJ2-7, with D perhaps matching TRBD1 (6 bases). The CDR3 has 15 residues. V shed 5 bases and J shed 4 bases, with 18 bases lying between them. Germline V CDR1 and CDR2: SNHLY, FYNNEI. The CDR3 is CASSYRAQWGYEQYF. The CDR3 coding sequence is TGTGCCAGCAGTTACAGGGCCCAGTGGGGGTACGAGCAGTACTTC.

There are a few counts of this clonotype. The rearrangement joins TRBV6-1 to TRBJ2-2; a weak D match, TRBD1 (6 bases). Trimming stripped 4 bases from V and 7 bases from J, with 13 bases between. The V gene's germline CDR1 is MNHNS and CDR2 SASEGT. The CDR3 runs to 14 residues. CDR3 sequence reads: CASSGRLGGGELFF. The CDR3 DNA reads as TGTGCCAGCAGTGGAAGGCTAGGGGGCGGGGAGCTGTTTTTT.

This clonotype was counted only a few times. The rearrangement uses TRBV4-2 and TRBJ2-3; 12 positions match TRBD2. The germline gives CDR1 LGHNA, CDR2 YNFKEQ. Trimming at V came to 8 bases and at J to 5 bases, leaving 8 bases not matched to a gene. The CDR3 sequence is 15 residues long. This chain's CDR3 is CASARTSGELDTQYF. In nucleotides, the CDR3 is TGTGCCAGCGCTCGGACTAGCGGGGAGCTAGATACGCAGTATTTT.

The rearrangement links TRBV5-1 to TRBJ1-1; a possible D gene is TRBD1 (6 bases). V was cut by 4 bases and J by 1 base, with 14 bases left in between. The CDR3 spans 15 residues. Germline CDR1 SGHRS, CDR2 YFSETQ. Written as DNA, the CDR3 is TGCGCCAGCAGCGGATGGGACAAGGGGAACACTGAAGCTTTCTTT. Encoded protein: CASSGWDKGNTEAFF. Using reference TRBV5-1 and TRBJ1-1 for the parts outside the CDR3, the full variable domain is KAGVTQTPRYLIKTRGQQVTLSCSPISGHRSVSWYQQTPGQGLQFLFEYFSETQRNKGNFPGRFSGRQFSNSRSEMNVSTLELGDSALYLCASSGWDKGNTEAFFGQGTRLTVV.

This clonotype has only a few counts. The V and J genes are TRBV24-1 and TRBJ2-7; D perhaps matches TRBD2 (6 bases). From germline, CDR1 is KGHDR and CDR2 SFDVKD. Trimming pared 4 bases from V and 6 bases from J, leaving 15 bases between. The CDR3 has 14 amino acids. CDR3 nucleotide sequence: TGTGCCACCAGTGAGGCGGGGAAAGCGACCGAGCAGTACTTC. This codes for CATSEAGKATEQYF.